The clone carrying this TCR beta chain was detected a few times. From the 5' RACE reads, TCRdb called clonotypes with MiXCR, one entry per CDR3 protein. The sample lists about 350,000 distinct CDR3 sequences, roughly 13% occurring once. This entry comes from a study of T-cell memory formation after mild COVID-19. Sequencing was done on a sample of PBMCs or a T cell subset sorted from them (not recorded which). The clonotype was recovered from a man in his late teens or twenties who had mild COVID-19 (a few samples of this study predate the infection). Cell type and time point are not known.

The CDR3 nucleotides are TGTGCCAGCAGCCCGAGGGCAGGGCTAAACACCGGGGAGCTGTTTTTT. This encodes CASSPRAGLNTGELFF. The chain employs TRBV25-1 and TRBJ2-2; the D call may be TRBD1 or TRBD2 (5 bases each). CDR3 size: 16 residues. With 6 bases removed from V and 2 bases from J, the gap between germline ends came to 16 bases. Germline V gene lookup returns CDR1 MGHDK and CDR2 SYGVNS.